The 18 T cell receptor beta chains listed next were all sequenced from one sample in a study of T cell responses to AZD1222 COVID-19 vaccine. Using immunoSEQ multiplex PCR, the repertoire was profiled, and TCRdb retains in-frame clones only, with some absent. The sample contains about 97,000 clones, about 88% of which appear only once. The specimen comprised peripheral blood, sampled on day 0 of AZD1222 vaccination. The receptor set was obtained from an adult in good health.

This clone has just one count. The V call is TRBV2, the J call TRBJ2-3; no reliable D call. The CDR3 covers 12 residues. The germline V gene encodes CDR1 SNHLY and CDR2 FYNNEI. V dropped 6 bases and J dropped 6 bases, with 10 bases sitting between them. This CDR3 reads CASSELRDTQYF. In DNA form, the CDR3 reads TGTGCCAGCAGCGAGTTACGCGATACGCAGTATTTT.

In its sample, this clone was seen once. The rearrangement joins TRBV7-8 to TRBJ1-1, with TRBD1 as a possible D gene (6 bases). Trimming took off 1 base at V and 1 base at J, with 10 bases between the two ends. Germline assignment: CDR1 SGHVS and CDR2 FQNEAQ. The CDR3 length is 15 residues. The CDR3 nucleotides read TGTGCCAGCAGCTTAGAAGGGGGTAGGAACACTGAAGCTTTCTTT. It translates to CASSLEGGRNTEAFF.

This chain joins TRBV30 and TRBJ1-4, with TRBD1 matching over 7 bases. The J segment lost 4 bases and the V segment lost 7 bases, leaving 9 bases of the junction unmatched. Germline CDR1 and CDR2: GTSNPN and SVGIG (reference sequence). The CDR3 loop spans 14 amino acids. The CDR3 loop reads CASTGTVINEKLFF. CDR3 sequence (DNA): TGTGCCTCAACCGGGACAGTGATTAATGAAAAACTGTTTTTT.

The V and J genes are TRBV5-4 and TRBJ2-4; D is undetermined. Looked up from germline, CDR1 is SGHNT and CDR2 is YYREEE (reference sequence). V shed 3 bases and J shed 2 bases, with 15 bases lying between them. CDR3 length: 16 amino acids. The CDR3 DNA is TGTGCCAGCAGCTCCCCCTGGTCGGGTTCCAAAAACATTCAGTACTTC. It specifies CASSSPWSGSKNIQYF. The full variable domain, its missing parts supplied by reference TRBV5-4 and TRBJ2-4, is ETGVTQSPTHLIKTRGQQVTLRCSSQSGHNTVSWYQQALGQGPQFIFQYYREEENGRGNFPPRFSGLQFPNYSSELNVNALELDDSALYLCASSSPWSGSKNIQYFGAGTRLSVL.

V and J are TRBV5-1 and TRBJ1-5, with a weak D call TRBD1 (5 bases). Trimming left V 4 bases short and J 0 bases short, with 11 bases between. Germline V lookup: CDR1 SGHRS, CDR2 YFSETQ. The CDR3 covers 15 residues. CDR3 protein: CASSPAGYSNQPQHF. In DNA, the CDR3 is TGCGCCAGCAGCCCGGCAGGGTATAGCAATCAGCCCCAGCATTTT. Looking up the rest from reference TRBV5-1 and TRBJ1-5 gives the full variable domain: KAGVTQTPRYLIKTRGQQVTLSCSPISGHRSVSWYQQTPGQGLQFLFEYFSETQRNKGNFPGRFSGRQFSNSRSEMNVSTLELGDSALYLCASSPAGYSNQPQHFGDGTRLSIL.

The chain combines TRBV4-1 with TRBJ2-3; TRBD2 might be the D (5 bases). The CDR3 length is 12 residues. The germline V gene has CDR1 MGHRA and CDR2 YSYEKL. V was shortened by 2 bases and J by 6 bases, with 6 bases between the two germline ends. In DNA, the CDR3 is TGCGCCAGCAGCCAAACGGGGGATACGCAGTATTTT. This encodes CASSQTGDTQYF.

The rearrangement links TRBV9 to TRBJ1-1; no clear D. Between the trimmed V and J ends, which lost 4 bases and 5 bases, there was a span of 18 bases. The CDR3 spans 15 residues. Germline V lookup: CDR1 SGDLS, CDR2 YYNGEE. This CDR3 is CASSPRAPGGTEAFF. CDR3 DNA: TGTGCCAGCAGCCCGCGCGCCCCCGGAGGGACTGAAGCTTTCTTT.

This clone was seen only once. V is TRBV7-9 and J is TRBJ1-4; no definite D call. The CDR3 has 15 residues. The germline gives CDR1 SEHNR, CDR2 FQNEAQ (reference sequence). Trimming took off 1 base at V and 0 bases at J, with 6 bases between the two ends. This chain's CDR3 is CASSLGEATNEKLFF. DNA for the CDR3: TGTGCCAGCAGCTTAGGGGAAGCAACTAATGAAAAACTGTTTTTT.

The gene calls are TRBV19 and TRBJ1-1; D gene uncertain. Germline CDR1 reads LNHDA; CDR2 reads SQIVND (reference sequence). The germline V and J ends were trimmed by 3 bases and 0 bases, with 8 bases remaining between them. The CDR3 extends over 14 amino acids. CDR3 DNA: TGTGCCAGTAGTATCGCGACGTTGAACACTGAAGCTTTCTTT. Its protein is CASSIATLNTEAFF.

This sequence joins TRBV6-5 and TRBJ1-1; a weak D match, TRBD1 (5 bases). The CDR3 runs to 13 residues. Trimming took 0 bases from V and 12 from J, leaving 14 bases between them. From germline, CDR1 is MNHEY and CDR2 SVGAGI. The CDR3 nucleotides read TGTGCCAGCAGTTACTCAGAGGAAAAGGGGACTTTCTTT. The encoded protein is CASSYSEEKGTFF.

The sample holds a few counts of this clone. This sequence joins TRBV6-5 and TRBJ1-1; D not certain. CDR1 and CDR2 from the germline V gene are MNHEY and SVGAGI. This CDR3 has 13 residues. V lost 6 bases and J 1 base, leaving 9 bases between the germline ends. CDR3 in amino acids: CASSRGENTEAFF. The CDR3, as DNA: TGTGCCAGCAGCCGCGGGGAGAACACTGAAGCTTTCTTT.

This clone appeared once. The gene calls are TRBV5-1 and TRBJ1-4; TRBD1 agrees at 10 bases. The CDR3 is made up of 16 amino acids. CDR1 and CDR2 from the germline V gene are SGHRS and YFSETQ. Unmatched junction bases numbered 7, after V lost 5 bases and J lost 3 bases. CDR3 in DNA: TGCGCCAGCAGTTTTGGCGGGACAGGGGCTAATGAAAAACTGTTTTTT. It codes for CASSFGGTGANEKLFF.

In this sample, this clone turned up once. The chain uses TRBV18 and TRBJ2-5; the match to TRBD1 covers 8 bases. This CDR3 has 15 residues. Germline V CDR1 and CDR2: KGHSH, LQKENI. V trimming: 8 bases; J trimming: 0 bases; junction bases outside the gene matches: 8. CDR3 region: CASTRRDRYQETQYF. The CDR3 DNA reads TGTGCCAGCACACGCCGGGACAGGTACCAAGAGACCCAGTACTTC.

CDR3: CASSVGESSGNTIYF. The CDR3, as DNA: TGTGCCAGCAGCGTAGGTGAATCCTCTGGAAACACCATATATTTT. The chain combines TRBV9 with TRBJ1-3; D not resolved. The V gene lost 0 bases and the J gene lost 0 bases, with 7 bases spanning the gap. This CDR3 has 15 amino acids. Germline V gene sequence: CDR1 SGDLS, CDR2 YYNGEE.

The rearrangement uses TRBV7-2 and TRBJ1-1; D is uncertain. Germline CDR1 SGHTA, CDR2 FQGNSA. The V end was cut by 1 base, the J end by 2 bases, with 11 bases between. CDR3 length equals 15 residues. The DNA for the CDR3 is TGTGCCAGCAGCTTAGGGGAGAGATCAAACACTGAAGCTTTCTTT. It codes for CASSLGERSNTEAFF.

The sample holds a few counts of this clone. The chain employs TRBV5-1 and TRBJ1-3, with a tentative D call TRBD1 (6 bases). This CDR3 region has 15 residues. The germline V gene encodes CDR1 SGHRS and CDR2 YFSETQ. Trimming removed 4 bases from V and 0 bases from J, with 11 bases in between. Here the CDR3 DNA reads TGCGCCAGCAGCACAGGACAGCTCTCTGGAAACACCATATATTTT. It specifies CASSTGQLSGNTIYF.

The V gene is TRBV19, the J gene TRBJ1-2; 10 bases map to TRBD1. The junction had 5 bases not matched to a gene; V was cut back by 6 bases and J by 4 bases. This CDR3 is built from 14 residues. The germline gives CDR1 LNHDA, CDR2 SQIVND (reference sequence). CDR3 nucleotides: TGTGCCAGTAGGGGACAGGGGCTGTCCTATGGCTACACCTTC. Translation: CASRGQGLSYGYTF.

The gene calls are TRBV6-6 and TRBJ2-1, with TRBD2 identical over 9 bases. The CDR3 extends over 16 amino acids. V trimming: 4 bases; J trimming: 4 bases; junction bases outside the gene matches: 8. Germline V gives CDR1 MNHNY, CDR2 SVGAGI (reference sequence). The CDR3 DNA is TGTGCCAGCAGTTCTCCAGCGGGGGGCTCTTACAATGAGCAGTTCTTC. Amino acid sequence: CASSSPAGGSYNEQFF.